A selection of T cell receptor beta chains follows, all from one sample in a study of EBV T-cell therapy then PD-1 blockade in nasopharyngeal carcinoma. The protocol was immunoSEQ multiplex PCR, while the TCRdb copy is restricted to in-frame clones and leaves out a portion. The table records 14,000 or so clones, roughly 80% of them present only once. These receptors lack a known antigen. The sequencing here drew on CD8+ T cells from blood, taken at day 105 from a patient whose treatment included autologous EBV-specific T cells and nivolumab. These receptors came from a man aged 35 to 55 with nasopharyngeal carcinoma. Each CDR3 is given without its conserved first and last residue. The order of the fields is CDR3 length, V gene, CDR3 protein.

length: 9; V: TRBV10-3; CDR3: AIRGSTEAF
length: 12; V: TRBV6-1; CDR3: ASSERQGTQPQH
length: 16; V: TRBV7-6; CDR3: ASSFSSNRVRVHNEQF
length: 13; V: TRBV9; CDR3: ASGNREGATKEQY
length: 12; V: TRBV5-8; CDR3: ASSPTGYQETQY
length: 10; V: TRBV12-3/TRBV12-4; CDR3: ASSFGYNEQF
length: 11; V: TRBV12-3/TRBV12-4; CDR3: ASNEGLNTEAF
length: 11; V: TRBV19; CDR3: ASSIGGNTEAF
length: 14; V: TRBV9; CDR3: ASSLEGAQDNSPLH
length: 11; V: TRBV27; CDR3: ASSWTVNQPQH